Listed here are 24 T cell receptor beta chains from one sample, sequenced in a study of identifying expanded T cells in peripheral blood. Assay used: immunoSEQ multiplex PCR; TCRdb lists only in-frame clones, some missing. The sample lists around 85,000 clones; about nine tenths were seen once. The sample consisted of blood. The receptors derive from a person aged 18 to 75 in good health.

This rearrangement joins TRBV7-2 to TRBJ1-2; perhaps TRBD1 as D (6 bases). CDR1 is SGHTA, CDR2 FQGNSA, per germline. Trimming cost V 5 bases and J 6 bases, with 10 bases left between them. The length of the CDR3 is 12 residues. For the CDR3, the DNA is TGTGCCAGCAGCGAACAGGGACATGGCTACACCTTC. It translates to CASSEQGHGYTF.

This chain connects TRBV29-1 to TRBJ2-3, with D uncertain. The CDR3 extends over 11 amino acids. V lost 8 bases to trimming and J lost 3 bases, with 9 bases between them. Germline CDR1 is SQVTM and CDR2 is ANQGSEA. CDR3 DNA: TGCAGCTCCAAAGTTACAGATACGCAGTATTTT. Encoded protein: CSSKVTDTQYF.

The J gene is TRBJ2-3, the V gene TRBV9; 8 bases are a match to TRBD2. V lost 0 bases, J lost 4 bases, and 10 bases stayed unmatched. The CDR3 covers 17 residues. Per the germline V gene, CDR1 is SGDLS and CDR2 is YYNGEE. The chain's CDR3 is CASSVGALADRSDTQYF. The CDR3 nucleotides read TGTGCCAGCAGCGTAGGGGCACTAGCGGATCGGTCAGATACGCAGTATTTT.

V gene TRBV28 combines with J gene TRBJ1-2; no clear D gene. The CDR3 extends over 13 amino acids. Germline V CDR1 and CDR2: MDHEN, SYDVKM. V lost 5 bases, J lost 6 bases, and 13 bases lay in between. CDR3 sequence reads: CASSPKVSDGYTF. The CDR3 DNA follows: TGTGCCAGCAGTCCCAAGGTTTCGGATGGCTACACCTTC.

The gene calls are TRBV4-2 and TRBJ1-2; the match to TRBD1 covers 9 bases. CDR3 size: 14 residues. CDR1 LGHNA and CDR2 YNFKEQ come from the germline V gene. The ends lost 6 bases at V and 4 bases at J; junction bases unmatched: 6. CDR3 region: CASRAGTGPYGYTF. As DNA, the CDR3 is TGTGCCAGCAGAGCCGGGACAGGGCCCTATGGCTACACCTTC.

The V and J genes are TRBV27 and TRBJ2-2, with 8 positions matching TRBD2. V lost 6 bases and J lost 4; bases outside the gene matches: 7. This CDR3 is 15 amino acids long. CDR1 is MNHEY and CDR2 is SMNVEV in the germline V gene (reference sequence). The CDR3 DNA reads as TGTGCCAGCAGGTCGGGACTAGTTGTCACCGGGGAGCTGTTTTTT. Residues: CASRSGLVVTGELFF.

V is TRBV27 and J is TRBJ2-7, with 10 positions matching TRBD2. The ends lost 4 bases at V and 1 base at J; junction bases unmatched: 7. CDR1 is MNHEY and CDR2 is SMNVEV in the germline V gene (reference sequence). This CDR3 comprises 16 residues. CDR3 sequence reads: CASSYSLLAGSYEQYF. DNA of the CDR3: TGTGCCAGCAGTTATAGTTTACTAGCGGGGTCCTACGAGCAGTACTTC.

The V and J genes are TRBV7-2 and TRBJ2-1, with D unresolved. The CDR3 is 14 residues long. Trimming left V 3 bases short and J 3 bases short, with 9 bases between. Germline loops: CDR1 SGHTA, CDR2 FQGNSA. The CDR3 DNA follows: TGTGCCAGCAGCTTTTCTTACGGCTACAATGAGCAGTTCTTC. It is translated as CASSFSYGYNEQFF.

The rearrangement uses TRBV29-1 and TRBJ2-1; D possibly matches TRBD1 or TRBD2 (6 bases each). There are 15 residues in the CDR3. Trimming cost V 4 bases and J 12 bases, with 25 bases left between them. CDR1 is SQVTM and CDR2 is ANQGSEA in the germline V gene. DNA for the CDR3: TGCAGCGTTGGCGAAGGGGGGACTGCCCGTTATCGGCAGTTCTTC. This sequence encodes CSVGEGGTARYRQFF.

The V gene is TRBV21-1, the J gene TRBJ2-1; the tabulated D call, TRBD2, remains unverified against the DNA. TRBV21-1 is an annotated pseudogene. The CDR3 is made up of 19 amino acids. The CDR3 is CASSKERSGGAGRIWEQFF. For the CDR3, the DNA is TGTGCCAGCAGCAAAGAGAGGAGCGGGGGGGCCGGGAGGATCTGGGAGCAGTTCTTC.

This rearrangement joins TRBV7-8 to TRBJ2-1; TRBD2 is a possible D gene (5 bases). Germline CDR1 SGHVS, CDR2 FQNEAQ. Trimming took 1 base from V and 6 from J, leaving 16 bases between them. The CDR3 loop spans 16 amino acids. CDR3 sequence: CASSLVGLAVSNEQFF. As DNA, the CDR3 is TGTGCCAGCAGCTTAGTCGGTCTAGCCGTGTCCAATGAGCAGTTCTTC.

The chain is built from TRBV6-1 and TRBJ2-7; D possibly corresponds to TRBD2 (6 bases). Germline lookup yields CDR1 MNHNS and CDR2 SASEGT. V was clipped by 6 bases and J by 2 bases, with 17 bases between them. The CDR3 loop spans 15 amino acids. DNA for the CDR3: TGTGCCAGCAGCCCGGGACTCTGGGCCCCCTACGAGCAGTACTTC. Translating it yields CASSPGLWAPYEQYF.

The rearrangement joins TRBV5-1 to TRBJ2-2; the D gene is possibly TRBD1 (5 bases). The CDR3 loop spans 16 amino acids. CDR1 SGHRS and CDR2 YFSETQ come from the germline V gene. The germline V and J ends were trimmed by 6 bases and 2 bases, with 17 bases remaining between them. For the CDR3, the DNA is TGCGCCAGCACCCGGGCAAGGACAACTAACACCGGGGAGCTGTTTTTT. Translating it yields CASTRARTTNTGELFF.

V and J are TRBV7-2 and TRBJ2-7; maybe TRBD1 (6 bases). Deletions cut 6 bases from V and 5 bases from J, with 14 bases between. Germline V gene sequence: CDR1 SGHTA, CDR2 FQGNSA. This CDR3 comprises 13 residues. CDR3 in DNA: TGTGCCAGCAGAGCTACAGGGACGAACGAGCAGTACTTC. Translating it yields CASRATGTNEQYF.

On this clone: This same CDR3 is encoded by further DNA sequences in the sample. CDR3 residues: CASSQDLRGLDGYTF. The CDR3 DNA is TGTGCCAGCAGCCAAGACCTTCGAGGGCTTGATGGCTACACCTTC. J is TRBJ1-2 and V is TRBV4-2; the D is unclear. V shed 0 bases and J shed 6 bases, with 14 bases lying between them. In germline, CDR1 is LGHNA, CDR2 YNFKEQ. The CDR3 is 15 amino acids.

V and J are TRBV11-3 and TRBJ2-1, with D possibly matching TRBD2 (5 bases). The V end was cut by 2 bases, the J end by 5 bases, with 7 bases between. Germline V gene lookup returns CDR1 SGHNT and CDR2 YENEEA. The CDR3 covers 13 residues. In DNA, the CDR3 is TGTGCCAGCAGCTTACAAGCGGACAATGAGCAGTTCTTC. It codes for CASSLQADNEQFF. The variable domain in full, with the rest retrieved from reference TRBV11-3 and TRBJ2-1, is EAGVVQSPRYKIIEKKQPVAFWCNPISGHNTLYWYLQNLGQGPELLIRYENEEAVDDSQLPKDRFSAERLKGVDSTLKIQPAELGDSAVYLCASSLQADNEQFFGPGTRLTVL.

This clone was detected once. The chain uses TRBV6-1 and TRBJ1-6; the D is unclear. The germline CDR1 and CDR2 sequences are MNHNS and SASEGT. V lost 1 base and J lost 10, with 11 bases in between. This CDR3 contains 14 residues. The CDR3 is CASSEVGNESPLHF. The DNA for the CDR3 is TGTGCCAGCAGTGAAGTGGGAAATGAGTCACCCCTCCACTTT.

This CDR3 reads CASSSRGRGTSLGGNTIYF. The CDR3, as DNA: TGTGCCAGCAGCTCGAGGGGGCGGGGAACCTCATTAGGTGGAAACACCATATATTTT. This chain links TRBV7-8 with TRBJ1-3; 7 nucleotides align to TRBD1. Losses at the gene ends were 4 bases for V and 3 bases for J; bases not matched to a gene: 18. The CDR3 contains 19 residues. Germline loops: CDR1 SGHVS, CDR2 FQNEAQ.

The rearrangement joins TRBV2 to TRBJ2-3; TRBD2 aligns across 8 bases. J was trimmed by 4 bases and V by 4 bases; bases with no gene match: 10. Germline-derived CDR1 and CDR2 are SNHLY and FYNNEI. The CDR3 spans 16 residues. The DNA of the CDR3 is TGTGCCAGCAGTGGACGCCCGGGGGGGACTCCAGATACGCAGTATTTT. It specifies CASSGRPGGTPDTQYF.

The chain uses TRBV7-9 and TRBJ1-1; D not resolved. Per germline, CDR1 SEHNR and CDR2 FQNEAQ (reference sequence). This CDR3 has 11 residues. The V and J ends lost 2 bases and 10 bases respectively, with 8 bases between them. The CDR3 sequence is CASSLLVPAFF. For the CDR3, the DNA is TGTGCCAGCAGCTTATTGGTTCCAGCTTTCTTT.

J is TRBJ2-7 and V is TRBV4-1, with D unresolved. Germline CDR1 MGHRA, CDR2 YSYEKL. The CDR3 totals 13 residues. Between the trimmed V and J ends, which lost 0 bases and 3 bases, there was a span of 6 bases. For the CDR3, the DNA is TGCGCCAGCAGCCAAGATCACCACTACGAGCAGTACTTC. This sequence encodes CASSQDHHYEQYF.

The gene calls are TRBV11-3 and TRBJ2-2, with D possibly TRBD2 on 6 matching bases. Germline-derived CDR1 and CDR2 are SGHNT and YENEEA. This CDR3 comprises 13 residues. The V and J ends lost 2 bases and 6 bases respectively, with 7 bases between them. The CDR3 loop reads CASSLRGAGELFF. DNA of the CDR3: TGTGCCAGCAGCTTACGCGGGGCCGGGGAGCTGTTTTTT. Combining the CDR3 with reference TRBV11-3 and TRBJ2-2 gives the whole variable domain EAGVVQSPRYKIIEKKQPVAFWCNPISGHNTLYWYLQNLGQGPELLIRYENEEAVDDSQLPKDRFSAERLKGVDSTLKIQPAELGDSAVYLCASSLRGAGELFFGEGSRLTVL.

This chain links TRBV7-8 with TRBJ2-7; 8 bases are shared with TRBD2. J gave up 0 bases and V 4 bases, and 8 bases lay outside the gene matches. Germline assignment: CDR1 SGHVS and CDR2 FQNEAQ. The CDR3 consists of 16 residues. Here the CDR3 DNA reads TGTGCCAGCAGCTCTCATACTAGCGGCCTCTCCTACGAGCAGTACTTC. This sequence encodes CASSSHTSGLSYEQYF.

This clone has more than one count but fewer than ten. The J gene is TRBJ1-6, the V gene TRBV30; no reliable D call. V was clipped by 7 bases and J by 0 bases, with 4 bases between them. This CDR3 has 12 residues. Germline CDR1 GTSNPN, CDR2 SVGIG (reference sequence). CDR3 region: CAFHSYNSPLHF. The CDR3 DNA reads TGTGCCTTCCACTCCTATAATTCACCCCTCCACTTT.